This T cell receptor (beta chain) was sequenced in a study of vaccination effects on CD4 cells after COVID-19. The method was immunoSEQ multiplex PCR; TCRdb's version includes in-frame clones alone and lacks a portion of them. This table has about 57,000 clones, under 85% appearing once. Note on this clone: No antigen is known for it.

Study conclusions and caveats: A shortage of convalescent patients and an absence of early post-infection timepoints characterized the study.

Trimming took off 0 bases at V and 0 bases at J, with 18 bases between the two ends. The germline gives CDR1 MNHNS, CDR2 SASEGT. This CDR3 has 20 residues. Once cultured for 9 to 11 days, the cells underwent separation to obtain CD4+ T cells. Two-dose vaccination with either BNT162b2 or mRNA-1273 was given to the participants. This receptor was taken from a human donor who received a COVID-19 vaccine. V and J are TRBV6-1 and TRBJ2-6; D gene unclear. Sequencing used CD4+ T cells from PBMCs cultured without peptide, obtained after COVID-19 vaccination. For the CDR3, the DNA is TGTGCCAGCAGTGAAGCAGGTTGGTCACTATCTGCCTCTGGGGCCAACGTCCTGACTTTC. It specifies CASSEAGWSLSASGANVLTF.